These 2 T cell receptor beta chains came from one sample sequenced in a study of cytomegalovirus exposure and HLA in healthy donors. TCRdb's copy holds only in-frame clones and misses some; the assay was immunoSEQ multiplex PCR. The table lists more than 90,000 clones, about 91% of them singletons, with about 1.8% in the top ten. What was sequenced was PBMCs. The receptors here all came from a man younger than 35 in good health and CMV-seronegative.

The genes are TRBV5-4 and TRBJ1-3; D might be TRBD1 (6 bases). The ends were cut back, 5 bases at V and 5 bases at J, with 11 bases in the middle. Germline values: CDR1 SGHNT, CDR2 YYREEE (reference sequence). CDR3 length: 13 amino acids. The CDR3 protein is CASSTDSRNTIYF. CDR3 DNA: TGTGCCAGCAGTACGGACAGCCGAAACACCATATATTTT. Combining the CDR3 with reference TRBV5-4 and TRBJ1-3 gives the whole variable domain ETGVTQSPTHLIKTRGQQVTLRCSSQSGHNTVSWYQQALGQGPQFIFQYYREEENGRGNFPPRFSGLQFPNYSSELNVNALELDDSALYLCASSTDSRNTIYFGEGSWLTVV.

The chain uses TRBV11-3 and TRBJ2-3; D is undetermined. V was clipped by 1 base and J by 6 bases, with 8 bases between them. The germline gives CDR1 SGHNT, CDR2 YENEEA. The CDR3 sequence is 13 residues long. In nucleotides, the CDR3 is TGTGCCAGCAGCTTAGGTTATGTGGATACGCAGTATTTT. Translation: CASSLGYVDTQYF.